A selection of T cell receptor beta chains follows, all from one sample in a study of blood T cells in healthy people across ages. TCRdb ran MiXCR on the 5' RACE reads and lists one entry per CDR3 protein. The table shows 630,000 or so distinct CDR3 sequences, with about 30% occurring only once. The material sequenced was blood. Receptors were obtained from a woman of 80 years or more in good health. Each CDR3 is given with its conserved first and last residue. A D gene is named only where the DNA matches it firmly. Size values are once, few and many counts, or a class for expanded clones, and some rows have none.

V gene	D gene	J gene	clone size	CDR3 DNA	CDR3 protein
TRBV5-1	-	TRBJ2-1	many	TGCGCCAGCAGTACAGACGGGGGCAATGAGCAGTTCTTC	CASSTDGGNEQFF
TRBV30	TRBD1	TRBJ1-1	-	TGTGCCTGGAGTGTTGGGGACAGGGGCCTTAGGGGGGCTGAAGCTTTCTTT	CAWSVGDRGLRGAEAFF
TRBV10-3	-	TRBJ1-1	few	TGTGCCATCAGTGGGGGCCGCCAAGACCTGAACACTGAAGCTTTCTTT	CAISGGRQDLNTEAFF
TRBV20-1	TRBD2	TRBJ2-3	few	TGCAGTGCTAGAGATCCAGCGGGAGTCACAGATACGCAGTATTTT	CSARDPAGVTDTQYF
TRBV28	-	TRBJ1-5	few	TGTGCCAGCAGTTTAACGGCGTTACAGCCCCAGCATTTT	CASSLTALQPQHF
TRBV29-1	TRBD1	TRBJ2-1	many	TGCAGCGTTGAAGATACGGGACAGACCTACAATGAGCAGTTCTTC	CSVEDTGQTYNEQFF
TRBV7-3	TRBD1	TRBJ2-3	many	TGTGCCAGCAGCTTACAGGGGGAGTCACGCACAGATACGCAGTATTTT	CASSLQGESRTDTQYF
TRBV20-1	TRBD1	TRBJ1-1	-	TGCAGTGCTAGAAAGGAGGGGGCAAGCACTGAGGCTTTCTTT	CSARKEGASTEAFF
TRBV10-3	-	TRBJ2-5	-	TGTGCCACCCGCGTGACGGGCCTGGGCCAAGAGACCCAGTACTTC	CATRVTGLGQETQYF
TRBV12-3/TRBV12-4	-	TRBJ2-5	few	TGTGCCAGCGGCCCCAGTGAGACCCAGTACTTC	CASGPSETQYF
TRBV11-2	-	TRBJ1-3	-	TGTGCCAGCAGCGTCACAGGGTTTTCTGGAAACACCATATATTTT	CASSVTGFSGNTIYF
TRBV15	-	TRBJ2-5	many	TGTGCCACCAGCAGAGGGACGCAAGAGACCCAGTACTTC	CATSRGTQETQYF
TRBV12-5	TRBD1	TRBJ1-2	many	TGTGCTAGTGGTTTGGCCCTCACAGGGGGCCAAAACTATGGCTACACCTTC	CASGLALTGGQNYGYTF
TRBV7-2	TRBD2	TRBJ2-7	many	TGTGCCAGCAGCTCAGATCAACCGGGACTAGGGGTCTACTACGAGCAGTACTTC	CASSSDQPGLGVYYEQYF
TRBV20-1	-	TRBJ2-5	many	TGCAGTGCTAGGGTACCTGACTTAGGCGAGACCCAGTACTTC	CSARVPDLGETQYF
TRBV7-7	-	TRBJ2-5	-	TGTGCTAGCACGACCGGGGAGACCCAGTACTTC	CASTTGETQYF
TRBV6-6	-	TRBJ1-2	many	TGTGCCAGCAGGCCTACAGGGAGAGAGGCTGGCTACACCTTC	CASRPTGREAGYTF
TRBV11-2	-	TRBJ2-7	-	TGTGCCAGCAGCTACTGGGGGCTCCATGAGCAGTACTTC	CASSYWGLHEQYF
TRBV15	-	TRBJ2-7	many	TGTGCCACCAGCAGAGATCAGGGTTACTACGAGCAGTACTTC	CATSRDQGYYEQYF
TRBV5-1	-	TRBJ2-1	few	TGCGCCAGCAGCTCCCAGGGGATCAATGAGCAGTTCTTC	CASSSQGINEQFF
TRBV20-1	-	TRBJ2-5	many	TGCAGTGCCGACCAACAAGAGACCCAGTACTTC	CSADQQETQYF
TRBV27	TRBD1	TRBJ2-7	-	TGTGCCAGCGGTTTATACAGGGGGCGCTACGAGCAGTACTTC	CASGLYRGRYEQYF
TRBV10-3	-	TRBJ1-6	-	TGTGCCATCACGGGACGGGGTAATTCACCCCTCCACTTT	CAITGRGNSPLHF
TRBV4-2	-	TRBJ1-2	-	TGTGCCAACAGCCAAGATCGGCGGACGTATGGCTACACCTTC	CANSQDRRTYGYTF
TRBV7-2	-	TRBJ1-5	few	TGTGCCAGCAGCTCCTGGGCTGGTCAGCCCCAGCATTTT	CASSSWAGQPQHF
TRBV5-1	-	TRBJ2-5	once	TGCGCCAGCAGCCTAACGGGCCCCCGTTCCGGGGAGACCCAGTACTTC	CASSLTGPRSGETQYF
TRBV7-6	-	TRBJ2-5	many	TGTGCCAGCAGCTTTCCCGGGGGGCCAAGGGAGACCCAGTACTTC	CASSFPGGPRETQYF
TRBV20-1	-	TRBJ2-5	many	TGCAGTGCTAGAGATCCTGTGAGGGAAGAGACCCAGTACTTC	CSARDPVREETQYF
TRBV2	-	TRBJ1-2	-	TGTGCCAGCGGTAGGAATAACTATGGCTACACCTTC	CASGRNNYGYTF
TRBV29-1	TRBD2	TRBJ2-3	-	TGCAGCGGCGATGACCCGGGAGGGGATATGCAGTATTTT	CSGDDPGGDMQYF
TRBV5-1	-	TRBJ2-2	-	TGCGCCAGCAGCGCGACAGTAACCGGGGAGCTGTTTTTT	CASSATVTGELFF
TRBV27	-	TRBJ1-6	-	TGTGCCAGCAGTTTTCAGCGACCGGTCAATAATTCACCCCTCCACTTT	CASSFQRPVNNSPLHF
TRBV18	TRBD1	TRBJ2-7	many	TGTGCCAGCTCACCCCGGGACAGGGGCTCCTACGAGCAGTACTTC	CASSPRDRGSYEQYF
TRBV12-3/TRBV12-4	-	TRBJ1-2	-	TGTGCCAGCAGTATTAGCTTGGCTAACTATGGCTGCACCTTC	CASSISLANYGCTF
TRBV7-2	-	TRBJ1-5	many	TGTGCCAGCAGCCCGCTCTCGGGTAACAATCAGCCCCAGCATTTT	CASSPLSGNNQPQHF
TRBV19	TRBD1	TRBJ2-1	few	TGTGCCAGTAGGGCCGGGACAGGGTACTACAATGAGCAGTTCTTC	CASRAGTGYYNEQFF
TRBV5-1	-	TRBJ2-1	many	TGCGCCAGCAGCACCACTGCGGGGGCCGCCTACAATGAGCAGTTCTTC	CASSTTAGAAYNEQFF
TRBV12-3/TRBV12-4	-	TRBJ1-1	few	TGTGCCAGCAGTTTTATGTCCGGGGATACTGAAGCTTTCTTT	CASSFMSGDTEAFF
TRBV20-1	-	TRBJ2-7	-	TGCAGTGCTCCCCCCGCACCGAGTAGTAATAGGGCCCAGTACTTC	CSAPPAPSSNRAQYF
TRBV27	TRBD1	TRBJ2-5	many	TGTGCCAGCAGAGGACAGGGTATTCGGGAGCAGTACTTC	CASRGQGIREQYF
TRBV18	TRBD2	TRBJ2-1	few	TGTGCCAGCTCACCAAGTTCAGCGGGGGGGCCGGATGAGCAGTTCTTC	CASSPSSAGGPDEQFF
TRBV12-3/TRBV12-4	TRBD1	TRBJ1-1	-	TGTGCCAGCAGGGTGACAGGGAGAGTCCCTCAGAACACTGAAGCTTTCTTT	CASRVTGRVPQNTEAFF
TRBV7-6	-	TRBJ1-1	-	TGTGCCAGCAGCCCCCTCATGGGGAACACTGAAGCTTTCTTT	CASSPLMGNTEAFF
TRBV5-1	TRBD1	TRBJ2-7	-	TGCGCCAGCAGCAGGACAGGGGACTACGAGCAGTACTTC	CASSRTGDYEQYF
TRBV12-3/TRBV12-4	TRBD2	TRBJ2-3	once	TGTGCCAGCAGTTTTAATAGCGGGAGAGCAGATACGCAATATTTT	CASSFNSGRADTQYF
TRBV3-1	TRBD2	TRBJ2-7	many	TGTGCCAGCAGCCAAGAGGGGCTAGCGGGGGGATTCAGCTCCTACGAGCAGTACTTC	CASSQEGLAGGFSSYEQYF
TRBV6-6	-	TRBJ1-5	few	TGTGCCAGCAGTTATTGGGATGACGGCAATCAGCCCCAGCATTTT	CASSYWDDGNQPQHF
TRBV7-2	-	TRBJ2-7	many	TGTGCCAGCAGCGAGTACAGGGAACCGTACTTC	CASSEYREPYF